The table lists the clone carrying this TCR beta chain with a count of one. Its antigen is as yet unknown. The sample originates from a study of OX40 agonist ivuxolimab in advanced cancers. Repertoires were generated with immunoSEQ multiplex PCR, while TCRdb's copy carries only in-frame clones and drops some. Of about 46,000 clones in the sample, roughly 85% were seen once. From germline, CDR1 is KGHSH and CDR2 LQKENI. J was trimmed by 6 bases and V by 3 bases; bases with no gene match: 9. The CDR3 consists of 16 residues. Study outcomes and limitations: Clonal expansion among partial responders at 0.1-3.0 mg/kg ranked near the lowest.

The chain carries TRBV18 and TRBJ2-2; the match to TRBD1 covers 8 bases. The clonotype originates from an adult with an advanced solid tumor such as melanoma, head and neck, liver or kidney cancer. This specimen was CD4+ or CD8+ T cells sorted from blood, taken in a trial of the OX40 agonist ivuxolimab. This CDR3 is CASSPGQGSSAGELFF. The DNA of the CDR3 is TGTGCCAGCTCACCCGGACAGGGATCTTCTGCCGGGGAGCTGTTTTTT.